This is a list of T cell receptor beta chains from one sample in a study of shared clonotypes between healthy human individuals. TCRdb keeps only in-frame clones here, not all; method: immunoSEQ multiplex PCR. In the table there are 2 million to 2.5 million clones, around 95% of which are singletons. Specimen: naive CD4+ T cells sorted from blood. The source is a man aged 18 to 29 in good health. Both conserved end residues are part of each CDR3. A D gene is named only where the DNA matches it firmly. Size is omitted from some rows. Given values are once, few, many or a class for expanded clones.

CDR3aa	CDR3nt	abundance	d_gene	v_gene	j_gene
CASSPLGPTKTQYF	TGTGCCAGCAGTCCCCTCGGTCCGACGAAGACCCAGTACTTC	NA	NA	TRBV28	TRBJ2-5
CASSVTSASYEQYF	TGTGCCAGCAGTGTGACTAGCGCTTCCTACGAGCAGTACTTC	NA	TRBD2	TRBV28	TRBJ2-7
CAISGLGQGKTEAFF	TGTGCCATCAGTGGGTTGGGACAGGGAAAAACTGAAGCTTTCTTT	NA	TRBD1	TRBV10-3	TRBJ1-1
CASSRGAGEETQYF	TGTGCCAGCTCACGGGGCGCCGGGGAAGAGACCCAGTACTTC	NA	NA	TRBV18	TRBJ2-5
CASSNEGELGGNTIYF	TGTGCCAGCAGCAATGAAGGGGAGTTGGGAGGAAACACCATATATTTT	NA	NA	TRBV2	TRBJ1-3
CASSYGTGVAKNIQYF	TGTGCCAGCAGTTATGGGACAGGGGTAGCCAAAAACATTCAGTACTTC	NA	TRBD1	TRBV5-5	TRBJ2-4
CASSPSKGNTLHF	TGTGCCAGCAGCCCCTCAAAGGGGAATACCCTCCACTTT	once	NA	TRBV5-4	TRBJ1-6
CASSPGGVGLGYTF	TGTGCCAGCAGTCCAGGCGGCGTCGGACTCGGCTACACCTTC	NA	NA	TRBV28	TRBJ1-2
CASSYMMGGGTHEQYF	TGTGCCAGCAGTTACATGATGGGAGGAGGGACGCACGAGCAGTACTTC	NA	NA	TRBV6-6	TRBJ2-7
CASSGLRTGGLASGMNEQYF	TGTGCCAGCTCAGGTTTGAGGACAGGGGGATTGGCTAGCGGGATGAACGAGCAGTACTTC	NA	NA	TRBV18	TRBJ2-7
CASSEAGSALYGYTF	TGTGCCAGCAGTGAAGCGGGGAGTGCCCTCTATGGCTACACCTTC	NA	NA	TRBV6-1	TRBJ1-2
CASSEFQGGGYTF	TGCGCCAGCAGTGAATTTCAGGGAGGCGGCTACACCTTC	NA	NA	TRBV10-1	TRBJ1-2
CASSPGGTTYEQYF	TGTGCCAGCTCACCGGGAGGGACAACCTACGAGCAGTACTTC	NA	NA	TRBV18	TRBJ2-7
CASSEDRATTYEQYF	TGCGCCAGCAGTGAGGACAGGGCTACGACCTACGAGCAGTACTTC	NA	TRBD1	TRBV10-2	TRBJ2-7
CASSPDNTDTQYF	TGCGCCAGCAGCCCGGACAACACAGATACGCAGTATTTT	NA	NA	TRBV5-1	TRBJ2-3
CASSPLGLGGANEKLFF	TGTGCCAGCTCACCACTAGGTCTTGGGGGAGCTAATGAAAAACTGTTTTTT	NA	NA	TRBV18	TRBJ1-4
CASSTLAGARPPHYNEQFF	TGTGCCAGCAGTACCTTGGCGGGGGCTCGACCCCCCCACTACAATGAGCAGTTCTTC	NA	NA	TRBV27	TRBJ2-1
CASSLGRGGNTIYF	TGTGCCAGCAGCTTAGGAAGGGGTGGAAACACCATATATTTT	once	NA	TRBV13	TRBJ1-3
CASSTTGGDTEAFF	TGTGCCAGCAGCACCACGGGGGGGGACACTGAAGCTTTCTTT	NA	NA	TRBV5-4	TRBJ1-1
CASSQEGRVYGYTF	TGCGCCAGCAGCCAAGAGGGCAGAGTCTATGGCTACACCTTC	NA	NA	TRBV4-3	TRBJ1-2
CASSLDYEQYF	TGTGCCAGCAGCTTGGATTACGAGCAGTACTTC	NA	NA	TRBV5-6	TRBJ2-7
CSARFYEQYF	TGCAGTGCTAGATTCTACGAGCAGTACTTC	NA	NA	TRBV20-1	TRBJ2-7
CASSGQGEYRFF	TGTGCCAGCTCAGGACAGGGAGAGTATCGGTTCTTC	NA	TRBD1	TRBV2	TRBJ2-1
CASSLTSGSTDTQYF	TGTGCCAGTAGCTTAACTAGCGGGAGTACAGATACGCAGTATTTT	NA	TRBD2	TRBV19	TRBJ2-3
CAWSVPPQTVYGYTF	TGTGCCTGGAGTGTCCCCCCCCAGACAGTCTATGGCTACACCTTC	NA	NA	TRBV30	TRBJ1-2
CTSSQVSGGANQPQHF	TGCACCAGCAGCCAAGTGTCCGGGGGGGCCAATCAGCCCCAGCATTTT	NA	NA	TRBV1	TRBJ1-5
CASSIETGTASNQPQHF	TGTGCCAGTAGTATAGAAACCGGGACAGCCAGCAATCAGCCCCAGCATTTT	NA	TRBD1	TRBV19	TRBJ1-5
CAWGHETGRGTDTQYF	TGTGCCTGGGGACACGAGACAGGGCGAGGTACAGATACGCAGTATTTT	NA	TRBD1	TRBV30	TRBJ2-3
CASSHGTGGLSYEQYF	TGTGCCAGCAGTCACGGGACAGGGGGCCTCTCCTACGAGCAGTACTTC	once	TRBD1	TRBV7-2	TRBJ2-7
CASSETGGTTNEKLFF	TGTGCCAGCAGTGAGACAGGGGGGACAACTAATGAAAAACTGTTTTTT	NA	TRBD1	TRBV2	TRBJ1-4
CASSESPSAQYF	TGTGCCAGCAGTGAATCCCCCAGCGCGCAGTACTTC	NA	NA	TRBV25-1	TRBJ2-7
CAWSPGGAERQYF	TGTGCCTGGAGTCCGGGAGGGGCTGAGCGCCAGTACTTC	NA	TRBD2	TRBV30	TRBJ2-5
CASSFQPGQPNTEAFF	TGCGCCAGCAGCTTTCAACCGGGACAGCCAAACACTGAAGCTTTCTTT	NA	TRBD1	TRBV5-1	TRBJ1-1
CASSLLAGESYEQYF	TGTGCCAGCAGCTTACTAGCGGGAGAGTCCTACGAGCAGTACTTC	NA	TRBD2	TRBV11-2	TRBJ2-7
CAWSPHRAGNTIYF	TGTGCCTGGAGTCCGCACAGGGCTGGAAACACCATATATTTT	NA	NA	TRBV30	TRBJ1-3
CASSLTWEGYEQYF	TGTGCCAGCAGTCTGACGTGGGAGGGATACGAGCAGTACTTC	NA	TRBD2	TRBV2	TRBJ2-7
CARQTNGNTIYF	TGTGCCCGCCAGACAAACGGAAACACCATATATTTT	NA	NA	TRBV30	TRBJ1-3